The subject of this entry is one TCR beta chain. This record belongs to a study of T cells expressing NK-cell markers. Germline V CDR1 and CDR2: DFQATT, SNEGSKA (reference sequence). This CDR3 is built from 14 residues. No DNA is given; TCRdb re-called the 5' RACE reads and lists each CDR3 protein once. The sample holds fewer than 300,000 distinct CDR3 sequences. The chain couples TRBV20-1 to TRBJ2-4; TCRdb designates TRBD1, a call that cannot be tested without DNA. The clonotype originates from a woman between 18 and 69 years old in good health. The sequenced material came from blood T cells: a sorted CD56 or NKG2C T cell subset, CD4+ or CD8+ T cells, or bulk PBMC T cells (not recorded which). CDR3: CSARSPGVKNIQYF.